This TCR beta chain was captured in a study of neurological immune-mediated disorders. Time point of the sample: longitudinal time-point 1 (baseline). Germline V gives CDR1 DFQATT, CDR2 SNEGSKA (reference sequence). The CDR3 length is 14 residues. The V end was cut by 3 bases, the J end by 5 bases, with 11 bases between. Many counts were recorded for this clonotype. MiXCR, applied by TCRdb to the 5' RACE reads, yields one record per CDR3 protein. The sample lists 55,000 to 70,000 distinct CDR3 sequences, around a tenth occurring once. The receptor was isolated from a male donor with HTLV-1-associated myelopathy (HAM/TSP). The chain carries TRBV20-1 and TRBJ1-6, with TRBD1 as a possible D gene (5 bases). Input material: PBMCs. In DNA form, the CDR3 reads TGCAGTGCTAGGGGACGGGCGGATAATTCACCCCTCCACTTT. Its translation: CSARGRADNSPLHF.